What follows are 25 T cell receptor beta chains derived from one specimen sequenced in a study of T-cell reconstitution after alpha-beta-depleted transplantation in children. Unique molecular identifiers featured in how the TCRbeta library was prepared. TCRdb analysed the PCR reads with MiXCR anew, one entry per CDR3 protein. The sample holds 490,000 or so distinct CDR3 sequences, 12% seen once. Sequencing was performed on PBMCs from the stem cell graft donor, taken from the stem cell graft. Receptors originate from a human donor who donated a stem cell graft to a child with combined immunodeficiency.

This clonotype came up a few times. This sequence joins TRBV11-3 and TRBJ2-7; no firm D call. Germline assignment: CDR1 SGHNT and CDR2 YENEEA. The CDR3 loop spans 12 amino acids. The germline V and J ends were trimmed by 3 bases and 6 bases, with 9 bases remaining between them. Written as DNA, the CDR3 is TGTGCCAGCAGCTTGGGGTCGGGCGAGCAGTACTTC. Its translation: CASSLGSGEQYF.

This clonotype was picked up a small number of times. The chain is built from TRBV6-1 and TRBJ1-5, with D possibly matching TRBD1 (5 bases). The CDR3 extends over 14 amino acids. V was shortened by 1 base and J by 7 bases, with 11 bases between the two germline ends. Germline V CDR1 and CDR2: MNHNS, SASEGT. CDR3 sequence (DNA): TGTGCCAGCAGTGAAGTGTTAGGGGAACAGCCCCAGCATTTT. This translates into CASSEVLGEQPQHF.

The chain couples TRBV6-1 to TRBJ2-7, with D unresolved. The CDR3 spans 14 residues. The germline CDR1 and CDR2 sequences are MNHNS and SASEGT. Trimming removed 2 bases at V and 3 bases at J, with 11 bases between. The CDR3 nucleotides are TGTGCCAGCAGTGAATGGACCAATGACTACGAGCAGTACTTC. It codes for CASSEWTNDYEQYF.

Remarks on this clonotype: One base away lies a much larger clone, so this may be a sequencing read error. This CDR3 reads CSAIRETLYF. The CDR3 nucleotides are TGCAGTGCGATCAGGGAGACCCTGTACTTC. The V gene is TRBV20-1, the J gene TRBJ2-5; D is tentatively TRBD1 or TRBD2 (5 bases each). This CDR3 is 10 amino acids long. CDR1 and CDR2 from the germline V gene are DFQATT and SNEGSKA (reference sequence).

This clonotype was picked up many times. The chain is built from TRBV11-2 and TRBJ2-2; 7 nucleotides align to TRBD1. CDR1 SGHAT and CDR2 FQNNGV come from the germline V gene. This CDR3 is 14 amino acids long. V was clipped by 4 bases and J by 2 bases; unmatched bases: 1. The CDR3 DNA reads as TGTGCCAGCAGCTGGGACAGAAACACCGGGGAGCTGTTTTTT. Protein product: CASSWDRNTGELFF.

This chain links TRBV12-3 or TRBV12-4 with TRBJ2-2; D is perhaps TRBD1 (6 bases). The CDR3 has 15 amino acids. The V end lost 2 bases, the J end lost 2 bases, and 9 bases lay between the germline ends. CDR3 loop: CASSLWGLNTGELFF. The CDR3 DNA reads TGTGCCAGCAGTTTATGGGGGCTAAACACCGGGGAGCTGTTTTTT.

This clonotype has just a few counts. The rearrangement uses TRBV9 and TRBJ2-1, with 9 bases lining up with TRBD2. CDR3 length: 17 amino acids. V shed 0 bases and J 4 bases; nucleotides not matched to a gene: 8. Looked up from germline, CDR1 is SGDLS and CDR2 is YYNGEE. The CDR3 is CASSVASAGGRYNEQFF. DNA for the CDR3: TGTGCCAGCAGCGTAGCGTCGGCGGGGGGGCGTTACAATGAGCAGTTCTTC.

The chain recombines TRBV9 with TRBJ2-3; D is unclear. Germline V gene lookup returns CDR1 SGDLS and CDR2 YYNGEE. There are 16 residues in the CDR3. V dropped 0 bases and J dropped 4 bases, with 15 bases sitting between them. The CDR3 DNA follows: TGTGCCAGCAGCGTAGGTGCCCAGTCCGGAGCAGATACGCAGTATTTT. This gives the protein CASSVGAQSGADTQYF. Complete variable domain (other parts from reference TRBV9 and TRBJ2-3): DSGVTQTPKHLITATGQRVTLRCSPRSGDLSVYWYQQSLDQGLQFLIQYYNGEERAKGNILERFSAQQFPDLHSELNLSSLELGDSALYFCASSVGAQSGADTQYFGPGTRLTVL.

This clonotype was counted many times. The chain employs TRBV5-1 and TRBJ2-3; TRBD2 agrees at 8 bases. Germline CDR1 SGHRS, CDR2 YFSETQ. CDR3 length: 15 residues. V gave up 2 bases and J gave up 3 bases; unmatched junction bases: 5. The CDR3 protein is CASSLAGVRTDTQYF. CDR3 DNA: TGCGCCAGCAGCTTAGCGGGAGTCCGTACAGATACGCAGTATTTT.

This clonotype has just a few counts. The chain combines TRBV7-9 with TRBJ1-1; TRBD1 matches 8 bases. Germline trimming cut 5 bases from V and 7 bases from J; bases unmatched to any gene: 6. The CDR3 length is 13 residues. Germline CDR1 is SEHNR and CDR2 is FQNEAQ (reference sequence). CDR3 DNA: TGTGCCAGCAGCCTGACAGGGGTTGTTGAAGCTTTCTTT. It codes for CASSLTGVVEAFF.

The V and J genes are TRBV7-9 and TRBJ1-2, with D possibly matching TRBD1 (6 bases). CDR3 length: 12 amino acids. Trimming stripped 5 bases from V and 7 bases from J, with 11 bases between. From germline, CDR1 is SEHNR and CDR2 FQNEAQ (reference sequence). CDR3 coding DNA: TGTGCCAGCAGCCTTCAACAGGGTGGCTACACCTTC. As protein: CASSLQQGGYTF.

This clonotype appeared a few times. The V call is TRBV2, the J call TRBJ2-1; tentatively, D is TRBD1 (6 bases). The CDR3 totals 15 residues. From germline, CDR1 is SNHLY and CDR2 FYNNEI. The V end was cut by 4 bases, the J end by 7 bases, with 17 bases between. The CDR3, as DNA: TGTGCCAGCAGTGTGACAGGTTTTGTGGGGAATGAGCAGTTCTTC. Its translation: CASSVTGFVGNEQFF.

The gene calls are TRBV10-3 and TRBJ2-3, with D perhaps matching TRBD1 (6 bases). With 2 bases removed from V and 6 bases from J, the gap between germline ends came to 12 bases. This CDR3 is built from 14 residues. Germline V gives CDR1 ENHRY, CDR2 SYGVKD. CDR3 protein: CAISERGGRDTQYF. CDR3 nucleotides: TGTGCCATCAGTGAGAGAGGGGGAAGGGATACGCAGTATTTT.

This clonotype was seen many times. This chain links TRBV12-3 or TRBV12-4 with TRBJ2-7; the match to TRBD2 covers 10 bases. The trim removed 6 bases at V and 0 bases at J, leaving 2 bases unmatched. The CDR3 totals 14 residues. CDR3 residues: CASRRLAGSYEQYF. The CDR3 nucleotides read TGTGCCAGCAGAAGACTAGCGGGCTCCTACGAGCAGTACTTC.

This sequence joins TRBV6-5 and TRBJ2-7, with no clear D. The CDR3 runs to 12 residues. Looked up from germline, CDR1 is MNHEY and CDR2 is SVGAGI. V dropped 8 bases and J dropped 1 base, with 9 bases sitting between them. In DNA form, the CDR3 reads TGTGCCAGCTTCGGACCGTCCTACGAGCAGTACTTC. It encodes CASFGPSYEQYF.

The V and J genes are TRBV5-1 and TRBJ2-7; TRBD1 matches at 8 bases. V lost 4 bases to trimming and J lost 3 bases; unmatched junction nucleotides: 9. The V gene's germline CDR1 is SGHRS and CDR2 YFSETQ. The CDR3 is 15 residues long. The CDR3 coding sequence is TGCGCCAGCAGCCCTGGACAGGGTCGAATCTACGAGCAGTACTTC. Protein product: CASSPGQGRIYEQYF.

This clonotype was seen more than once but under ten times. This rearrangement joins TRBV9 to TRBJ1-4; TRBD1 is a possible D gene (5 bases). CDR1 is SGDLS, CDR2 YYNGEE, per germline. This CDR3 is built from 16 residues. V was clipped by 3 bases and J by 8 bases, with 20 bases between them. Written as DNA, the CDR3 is TGTGCCAGCAGCGCTATGACCCTTTCAGGGACCGAAAAACTGTTTTTT. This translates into CASSAMTLSGTEKLFF.

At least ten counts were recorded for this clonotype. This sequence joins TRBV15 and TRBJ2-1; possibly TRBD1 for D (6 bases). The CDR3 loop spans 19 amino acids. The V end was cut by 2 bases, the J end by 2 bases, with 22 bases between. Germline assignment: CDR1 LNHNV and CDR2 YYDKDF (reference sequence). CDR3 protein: CATSRFLFTQGSPYNEQFF. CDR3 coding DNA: TGTGCCACCAGCAGATTCCTCTTTACTCAGGGGAGCCCCTACAATGAGCAGTTCTTC.

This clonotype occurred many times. In nucleotides, the CDR3 is TGTGCCAGCAGTTACGAACAGTCGAGCTCCTACGAGCAGTACTTC. Translated: CASSYEQSSSYEQYF. V gene TRBV6-5 combines with J gene TRBJ2-7; no clear D gene. CDR1 and CDR2 from the germline V gene are MNHEY and SVGAGI. Trimming took 2 bases from V and 0 from J, leaving 11 bases between them. The CDR3 extends over 15 amino acids.

This CDR3 reads CASSADRGTEAFF. The CDR3 nucleotides read TGCGCCAGCAGCGCCGACAGGGGAACTGAAGCTTTCTTT. This chain uses TRBV10-2 with TRBJ1-1; TRBD1 matches 8 bases. V lost 6 bases to trimming and J lost 5 bases; unmatched junction nucleotides: 5. The germline gives CDR1 WSHSY, CDR2 SAAADI. The CDR3 extends over 13 amino acids.

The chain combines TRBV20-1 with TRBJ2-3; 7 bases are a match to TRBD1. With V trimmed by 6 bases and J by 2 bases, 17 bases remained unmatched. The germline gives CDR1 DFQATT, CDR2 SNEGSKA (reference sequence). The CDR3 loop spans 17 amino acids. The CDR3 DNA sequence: TGCAGTGCAGGGGGCCAGGGAAAAGGAATAAACACAGATACGCAGTATTTT. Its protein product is CSAGGQGKGINTDTQYF.

Written as DNA, the CDR3 is TGTGCCTGGAGTACCCCCCACCTAACAGGGGGTTTGGGCGAAGCTTTCTTT. Translation gives CAWSTPHLTGGLGEAFF. This chain uses TRBV30 with TRBJ1-1; 8 bases line up with TRBD1. The CDR3 runs 17 residues. In germline, CDR1 is GTSNPN, CDR2 SVGIG (reference sequence). With V trimmed by 2 bases and J by 8 bases, 19 bases remained unmatched.

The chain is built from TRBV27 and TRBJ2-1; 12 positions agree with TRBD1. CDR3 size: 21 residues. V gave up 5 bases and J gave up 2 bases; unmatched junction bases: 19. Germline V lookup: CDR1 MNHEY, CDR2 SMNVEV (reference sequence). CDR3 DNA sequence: TGTGCCAGCAGTCGTACCAAGTGGGATGGGACAGGGGGCGCCCCCTACAATGAGCAGTTCTTC. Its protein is CASSRTKWDGTGGAPYNEQFF.

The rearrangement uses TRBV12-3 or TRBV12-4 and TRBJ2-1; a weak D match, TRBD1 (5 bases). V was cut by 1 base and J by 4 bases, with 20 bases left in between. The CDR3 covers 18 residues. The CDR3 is CASSLEGIGHGRYNEQFF. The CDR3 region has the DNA TGTGCCAGCAGTTTAGAGGGAATCGGACATGGCAGGTACAATGAGCAGTTCTTC.

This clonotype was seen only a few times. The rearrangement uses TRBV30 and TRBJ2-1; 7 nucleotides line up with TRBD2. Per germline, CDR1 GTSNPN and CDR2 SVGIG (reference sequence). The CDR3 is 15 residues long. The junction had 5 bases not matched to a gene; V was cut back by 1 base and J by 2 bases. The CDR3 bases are TGTGCCTGGAGTGGGGGGGGAGGCCCCTACAATGAGCAGTTCTTC. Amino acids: CAWSGGGGPYNEQFF. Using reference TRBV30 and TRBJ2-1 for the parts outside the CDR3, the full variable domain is SQTIHQWPATLVQPVGSPLSLECTVEGTSNPNLYWYRQAAGRGLQLLFYSVGIGQISSEVPQNLSASRPQDRQFILSSKKLLLSDSGFYLCAWSGGGGPYNEQFFGPGTRLTVL.